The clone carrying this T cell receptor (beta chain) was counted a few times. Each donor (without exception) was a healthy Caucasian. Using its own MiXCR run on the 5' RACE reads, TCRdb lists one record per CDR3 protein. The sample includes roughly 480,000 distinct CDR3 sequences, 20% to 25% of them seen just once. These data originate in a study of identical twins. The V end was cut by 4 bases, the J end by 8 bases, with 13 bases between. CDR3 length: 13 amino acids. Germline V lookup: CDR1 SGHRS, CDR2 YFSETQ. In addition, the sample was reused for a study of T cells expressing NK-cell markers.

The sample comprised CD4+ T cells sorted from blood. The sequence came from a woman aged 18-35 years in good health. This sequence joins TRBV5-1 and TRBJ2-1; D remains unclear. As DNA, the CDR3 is TGCGCCAGCAGCCCCAATGCCATGGATGAGCAGTTCTTC. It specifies CASSPNAMDEQFF.